This T cell receptor (beta chain) was recorded in a study of T cells in Graves' hyperthyroidism and ophthalmopathy. The CDR3 regions of TCR beta were amplified from RNA transcripts. First-round RT-PCR targeting the TCR CDR3 was performed with the HTBI primer set. From the multiplex PCR reads, TCRdb called clonotypes with MiXCR, one entry per CDR3 protein. The sample contains approximately 48,000 distinct CDR3 sequences, about 52% of which appear only once. Whole-study findings and limits: Most thyroid clonotypes expanded above 0.001 were also detected in blood. Prediction of ophthalmopathy progression came a median around 7.1 months pre-onset. Through a model of 13 V-J features, ophthalmopathy was separated from stable hyperthyroidism.

This clonotype was counted ten times or more. What it binds is not known. Patients aged 18 to 65 with hyperthyroidism were newly diagnosed, with duration under 2 months. This CDR3 is 16 amino acids long. V was shortened by 3 bases and J by 7 bases, with 20 bases between the two germline ends. From germline, CDR1 is KGHDR and CDR2 SFDVKD. The sequencing input was peripheral blood or thyroid tissue (not recorded which). This chain connects TRBV24-1 to TRBJ2-5; D is perhaps TRBD1 (6 bases). The clonotype originates from a woman between 45 and 60 years old with Graves' hyperthyroidism. CDR3 in amino acids: CATSDAKTGQKPTQYF. Here the CDR3 DNA reads TGTGCCACCAGTGATGCAAAGACAGGCCAGAAACCGACCCAGTACTTC.